Sequencing of this T cell receptor (beta chain) was carried out in a study of blood T cells in healthy people across ages. Primers used in a second PCR of about 7 to 11 cycles were a sample-barcoded 5' primer and a J-beta primer mix. Each CDR3 protein is one row after TCRdb ran MiXCR on the 5' RACE reads. The table shows a few hundred thousand distinct CDR3 sequences, with about 29% occurring only once. This clonotype was seen only a few times. Its specificity is not known. General study points: The unknown donor CMV status may have confounded expanded clonotype changes.

The V gene's germline CDR1 is GTSNPN and CDR2 SVGIG (reference sequence). Trimming removed 3 bases at V and 2 bases at J, with 14 bases between. The CDR3 consists of 15 residues. These data are also associated with another study on T cells of mothers and their children. That report notes: In cDNA synthesis, all of the extracted RNA was used at around 1.5 ug per 15 ul. In each mother, TCR beta CDR3 reads exceeded 9.5 million; in each child, they numbered 2.5 million to 3.5 million.

The TCR sequence derives from a boy between 2 and 10 years old in good health. J is TRBJ2-4 and V is TRBV30; D perhaps matches TRBD2 (6 bases). The specimen was blood. CDR3 region: CAWRSPGVTKNIQYF. In DNA, the CDR3 is TGTGCCTGGAGGTCTCCGGGGGTAACCAAAAACATTCAGTACTTC.